Shown below are 8 T cell receptor beta chains from a single sample sequenced in a study of cytomegalovirus exposure and HLA in healthy donors. In the PCR, 60 Vbeta and 13 Jbeta primers were used. Libraries were prepared by immunoSEQ multiplex PCR; TCRdb keeps only in-frame clonotypes and omits some of them. Seen here are hundreds of thousands of clones, 80% to 90% observed once, and the top ten hold approximately 2.4%. Material: PBMCs. All receptors derive from a young woman in good health and CMV-seronegative.

CDR3 DNA sequence: TGTGCCAGCAGCTTGGCTAGCGGGGGGGCCCGGGAGCAGTACTTC. It yields the protein CASSLASGGAREQYF. This chain uses TRBV5-4 with TRBJ2-7, with 12 bases that match TRBD2. CDR3 length: 15 residues. Germline assignment: CDR1 SGHNT and CDR2 YYREEE (reference sequence). With V trimmed by 0 bases and J by 7 bases, 5 bases remained unmatched. Together with reference TRBV5-4 and TRBJ2-7, the CDR3 gives the full variable domain: ETGVTQSPTHLIKTRGQQVTLRCSSQSGHNTVSWYQQALGQGPQFIFQYYREEENGRGNFPPRFSGLQFPNYSSELNVNALELDDSALYLCASSLASGGAREQYFGPGTRLTVT.

The chain joins TRBV7-9 to TRBJ1-1, with a possible D match to TRBD1 (5 bases). Germline lookup yields CDR1 SEHNR and CDR2 FQNEAQ (reference sequence). The CDR3 is made up of 16 amino acids. The ends were cut back, 8 bases at V and 2 bases at J, with 21 bases in the middle. CDR3 nucleotide sequence: TGTGCCAGCCCCCCCCGGGGGGGGAACGCCAACACTGAAGCTTTCTTT. The encoded protein is CASPPRGGNANTEAFF.

The chain has TRBV19 and TRBJ2-3; 8 positions agree with TRBD2. The CDR3 sequence is 16 residues long. The germline CDR1 and CDR2 sequences are LNHDA and SQIVND (reference sequence). After removal of 4 bases from V and 0 bases from J, the junction contained 6 bases not matched to a gene. The CDR3 loop is CASSTLGGGSTDTQYF. CDR3 sequence (DNA): TGTGCCAGTAGTACCCTCGGCGGGGGGAGCACAGATACGCAGTATTTT.

The rearrangement links TRBV27 to TRBJ2-7; 11 bases align to TRBD1. Germline V CDR1 and CDR2: MNHEY, SMNVEV (reference sequence). The V and J ends lost 5 bases and 3 bases, in that order; junction bases with no gene match: 6. The CDR3 totals 15 residues. The CDR3 loop is CASSGTGTGGYEQYF. CDR3 coding DNA: TGTGCCAGCAGTGGCACCGGGACAGGGGGCTACGAGCAGTACTTC.

This chain uses TRBV4-1 with TRBJ2-1; D is unclear. Trimming removed 0 bases at V and 4 bases at J, with 10 bases between. The CDR3 runs to 15 residues. Per the germline V gene, CDR1 is MGHRA and CDR2 is YSYEKL. CDR3 loop: CASSQDAATYNEQFF. CDR3 bases: TGCGCCAGCAGCCAAGATGCGGCAACTTACAATGAGCAGTTCTTC.

The J gene is TRBJ1-2, the V gene TRBV7-8; 7 nucleotides align to TRBD1. Germline V gene lookup returns CDR1 SGHVS and CDR2 FQNEAQ. There are 15 residues in the CDR3. The trim removed 6 bases at V and 1 base at J, leaving 8 bases unmatched. This chain's CDR3 is CASRPQGPFNYGYTF. The DNA for the CDR3 is TGTGCCAGCAGGCCACAGGGGCCCTTTAACTATGGCTACACCTTC.

The chain links TRBV14 to TRBJ2-2, with D perhaps matching TRBD1 (6 bases). Germline V gives CDR1 SGHDN, CDR2 FVKESK. Between the trimmed V and J ends, which lost 0 bases and 6 bases, there was a span of 11 bases. The CDR3 sequence is 15 residues long. Here the CDR3 reads CASSQDIEGAGELFF. CDR3 nucleotide sequence: TGTGCCAGCAGCCAAGATATAGAGGGGGCCGGGGAGCTGTTTTTT.

This rearrangement joins TRBV15 to TRBJ1-5; possible D gene TRBD1, 6 bases. This CDR3 contains 16 residues. The V gene's germline CDR1 is LNHNV and CDR2 YYDKDF (reference sequence). The V end was cut by 5 bases, the J end by 0 bases, with 14 bases between. This CDR3 reads CATSGGATDSNQPQHF. CDR3 nucleotides: TGTGCCACCAGCGGGGGGGCGACGGATAGCAATCAGCCCCAGCATTTT.